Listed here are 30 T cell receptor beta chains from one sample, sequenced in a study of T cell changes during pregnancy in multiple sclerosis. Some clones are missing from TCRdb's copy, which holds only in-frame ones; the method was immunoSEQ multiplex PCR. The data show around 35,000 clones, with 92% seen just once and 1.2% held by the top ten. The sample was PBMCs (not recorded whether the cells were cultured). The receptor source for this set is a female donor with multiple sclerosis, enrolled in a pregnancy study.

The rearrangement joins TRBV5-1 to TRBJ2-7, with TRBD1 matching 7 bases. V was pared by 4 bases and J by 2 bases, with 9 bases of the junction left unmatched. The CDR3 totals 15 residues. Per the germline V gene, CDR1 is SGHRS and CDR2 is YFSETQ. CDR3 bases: TGCGCCAGCAGCCTGGGAGCAGGGGGTACCTACGAGCAGTACTTC. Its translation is CASSLGAGGTYEQYF.

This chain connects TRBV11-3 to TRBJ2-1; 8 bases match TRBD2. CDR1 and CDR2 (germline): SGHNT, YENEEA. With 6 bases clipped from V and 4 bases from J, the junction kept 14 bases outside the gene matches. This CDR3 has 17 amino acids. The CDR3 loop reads CASSPGPGGGIYNEQFF. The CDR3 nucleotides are TGTGCCAGCAGTCCAGGACCCGGGGGGGGAATTTACAATGAGCAGTTCTTC.

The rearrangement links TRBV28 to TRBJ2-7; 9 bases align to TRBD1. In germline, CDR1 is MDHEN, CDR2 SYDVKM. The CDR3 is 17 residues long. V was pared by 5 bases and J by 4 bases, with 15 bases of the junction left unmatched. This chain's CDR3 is CASSRTVQGAGNYEQYF. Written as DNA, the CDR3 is TGTGCCAGCAGTCGTACCGTACAGGGGGCGGGAAATTACGAGCAGTACTTC.

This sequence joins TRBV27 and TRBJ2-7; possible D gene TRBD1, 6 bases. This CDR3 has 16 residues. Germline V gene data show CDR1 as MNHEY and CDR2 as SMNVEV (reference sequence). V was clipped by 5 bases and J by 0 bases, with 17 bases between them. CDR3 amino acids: CASSPSAGESSYEQYF. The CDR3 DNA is TGTGCCAGCAGTCCATCTGCAGGGGAAAGCTCCTACGAGCAGTACTTC.

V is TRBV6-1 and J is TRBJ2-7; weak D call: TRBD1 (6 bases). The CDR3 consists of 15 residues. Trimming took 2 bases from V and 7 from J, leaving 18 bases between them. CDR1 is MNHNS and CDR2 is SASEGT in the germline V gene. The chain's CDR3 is CASSERLYRAIEQYF. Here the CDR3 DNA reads TGTGCCAGCAGTGAAAGGTTGTACAGGGCTATAGAGCAGTACTTC.

The CDR3 DNA reads as TGTGCCAGCAGCTCACTACAGGGTGTCTCAACTAATGAAAAACTGTTTTTT. This sequence encodes CASSSLQGVSTNEKLFF. This chain connects TRBV5-6 to TRBJ1-4; D possibly corresponds to TRBD1 (6 bases). With 3 bases removed from V and 0 bases from J, the gap between germline ends came to 15 bases. The CDR3 is 17 amino acids. Germline-derived CDR1 and CDR2 are SGHDT and YYEEEE.

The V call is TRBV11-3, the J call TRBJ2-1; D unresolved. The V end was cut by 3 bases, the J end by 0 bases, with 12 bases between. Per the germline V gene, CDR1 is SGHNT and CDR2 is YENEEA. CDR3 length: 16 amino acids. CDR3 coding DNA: TGTGCCAGCAGCTTCGCGCCGGCGTCCTCCTACAATGAGCAGTTCTTC. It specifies CASSFAPASSYNEQFF.

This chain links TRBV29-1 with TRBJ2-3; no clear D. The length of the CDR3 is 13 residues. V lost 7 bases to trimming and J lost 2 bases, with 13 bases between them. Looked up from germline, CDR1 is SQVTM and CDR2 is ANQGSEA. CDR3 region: CSASREITDTQYF. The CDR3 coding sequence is TGCAGCGCCAGCAGAGAAATCACAGATACGCAGTATTTT.

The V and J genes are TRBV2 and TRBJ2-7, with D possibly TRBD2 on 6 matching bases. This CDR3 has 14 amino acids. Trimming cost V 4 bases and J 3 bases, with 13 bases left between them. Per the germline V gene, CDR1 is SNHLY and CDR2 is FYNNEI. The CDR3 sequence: CASSGSSGVYEQYF. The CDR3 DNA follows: TGTGCCAGCAGTGGAAGTAGCGGAGTCTACGAGCAGTACTTC.

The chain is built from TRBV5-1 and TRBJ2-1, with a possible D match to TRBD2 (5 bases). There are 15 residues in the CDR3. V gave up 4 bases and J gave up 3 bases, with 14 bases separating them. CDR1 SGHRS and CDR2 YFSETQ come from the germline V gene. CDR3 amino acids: CASSLALDGYNEQFF. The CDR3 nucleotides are TGCGCCAGCAGCCTAGCTTTGGACGGCTACAATGAGCAGTTCTTC.

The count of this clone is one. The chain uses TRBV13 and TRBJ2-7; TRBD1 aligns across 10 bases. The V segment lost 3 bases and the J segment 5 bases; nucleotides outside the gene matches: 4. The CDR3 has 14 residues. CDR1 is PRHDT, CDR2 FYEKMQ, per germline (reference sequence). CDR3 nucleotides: TGTGCCAGCAGCTTTGGGACAGGGGTCAACGAGCAGTACTTC. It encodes CASSFGTGVNEQYF.

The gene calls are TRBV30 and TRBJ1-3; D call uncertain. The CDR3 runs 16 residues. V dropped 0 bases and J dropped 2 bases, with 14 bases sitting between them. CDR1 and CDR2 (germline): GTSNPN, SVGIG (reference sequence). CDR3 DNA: TGTGCCTGGAGTGTTGAACCCCTTCCTCCTGGAAACACCATATATTTT. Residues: CAWSVEPLPPGNTIYF.

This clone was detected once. The CDR3 region is CASSPVTGREKLFF. CDR3 nucleotide sequence: TGTGCCAGTAGTCCTGTGACAGGGCGTGAAAAACTGTTTTTT. The chain combines TRBV19 with TRBJ1-4; 7 nucleotides agree with TRBD1. V lost 5 bases, J lost 7 bases, and 7 bases stayed unmatched. In germline, CDR1 is LNHDA, CDR2 SQIVND (reference sequence). This CDR3 has 14 residues.

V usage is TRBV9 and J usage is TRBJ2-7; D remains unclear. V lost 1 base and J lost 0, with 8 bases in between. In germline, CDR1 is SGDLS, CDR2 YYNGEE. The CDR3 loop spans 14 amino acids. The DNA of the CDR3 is TGTGCCAGCAGCGTATCCCAGGCCTCCTACGAGCAGTACTTC. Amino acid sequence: CASSVSQASYEQYF.

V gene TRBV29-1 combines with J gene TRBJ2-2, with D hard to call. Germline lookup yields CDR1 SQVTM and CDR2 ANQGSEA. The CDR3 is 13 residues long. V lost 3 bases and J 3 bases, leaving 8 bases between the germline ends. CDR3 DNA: TGCAGCGTTGATCCTAGGGACACCGGGGAGCTGTTTTTT. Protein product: CSVDPRDTGELFF.

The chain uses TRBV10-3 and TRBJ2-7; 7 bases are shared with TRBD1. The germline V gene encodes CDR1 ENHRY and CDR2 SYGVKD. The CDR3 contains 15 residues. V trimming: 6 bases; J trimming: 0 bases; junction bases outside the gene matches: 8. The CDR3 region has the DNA TGTGCCATCAGCCCCGGGACAGCGAGCTCCTACGAGCAGTACTTC. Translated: CAISPGTASSYEQYF.

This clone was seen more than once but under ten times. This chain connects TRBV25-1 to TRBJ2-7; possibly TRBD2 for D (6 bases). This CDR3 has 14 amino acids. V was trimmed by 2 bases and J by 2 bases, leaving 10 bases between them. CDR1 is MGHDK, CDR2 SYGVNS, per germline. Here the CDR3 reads CASSEMGGAYEQYF. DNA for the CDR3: TGTGCCAGCAGTGAAATGGGAGGAGCCTACGAGCAGTACTTC.

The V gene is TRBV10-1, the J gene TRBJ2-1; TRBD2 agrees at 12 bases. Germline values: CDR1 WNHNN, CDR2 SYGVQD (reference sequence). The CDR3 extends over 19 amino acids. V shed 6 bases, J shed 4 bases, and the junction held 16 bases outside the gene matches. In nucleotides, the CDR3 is TGCGCCAGCAGCTCGGGACTAGCGGGCAAACAAGTTAATTACAATGAGCAGTTCTTC. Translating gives CASSSGLAGKQVNYNEQFF.

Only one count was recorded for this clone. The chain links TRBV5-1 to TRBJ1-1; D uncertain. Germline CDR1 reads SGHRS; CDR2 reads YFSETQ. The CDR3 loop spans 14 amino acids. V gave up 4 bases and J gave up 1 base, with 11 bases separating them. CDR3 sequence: CASSLLSRNTEAFF. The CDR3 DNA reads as TGCGCCAGCAGCCTACTATCACGGAACACTGAAGCTTTCTTT.

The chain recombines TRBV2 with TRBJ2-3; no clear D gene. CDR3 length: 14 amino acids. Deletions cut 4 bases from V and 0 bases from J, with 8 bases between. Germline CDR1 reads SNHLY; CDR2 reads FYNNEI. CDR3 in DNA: TGTGCCAGCAGTGTACTGGTTAGCACAGATACGCAGTATTTT. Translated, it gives CASSVLVSTDTQYF. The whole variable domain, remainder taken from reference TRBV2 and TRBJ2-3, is EPEVTQTPSHQVTQMGQEVILRCVPISNHLYFYWYRQILGQKVEFLVSFYNNEISEKSEIFDDQFSVERPDGSNFTLKIRSTKLEDSAMYFCASSVLVSTDTQYFGPGTRLTVL.

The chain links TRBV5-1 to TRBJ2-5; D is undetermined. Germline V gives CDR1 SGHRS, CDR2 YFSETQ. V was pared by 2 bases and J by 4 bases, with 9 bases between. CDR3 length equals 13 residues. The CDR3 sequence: CASSFGSIETQYF. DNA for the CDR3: TGCGCCAGCAGCTTTGGATCGATAGAGACCCAGTACTTC.

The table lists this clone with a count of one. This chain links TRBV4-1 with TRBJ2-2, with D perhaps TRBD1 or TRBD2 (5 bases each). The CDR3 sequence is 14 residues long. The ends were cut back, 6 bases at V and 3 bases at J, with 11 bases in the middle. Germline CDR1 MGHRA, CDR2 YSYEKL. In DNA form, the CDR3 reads TGCGCCAGCAGGTGGGGACCATACACCGGGGAGCTGTTTTTT. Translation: CASRWGPYTGELFF.

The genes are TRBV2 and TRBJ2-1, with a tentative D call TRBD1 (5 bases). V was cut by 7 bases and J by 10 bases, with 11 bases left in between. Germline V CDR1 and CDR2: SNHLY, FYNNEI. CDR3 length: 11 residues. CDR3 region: CASNLRGEQFF. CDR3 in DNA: TGTGCCAGCAATCTTAGGGGAGAGCAGTTCTTC.

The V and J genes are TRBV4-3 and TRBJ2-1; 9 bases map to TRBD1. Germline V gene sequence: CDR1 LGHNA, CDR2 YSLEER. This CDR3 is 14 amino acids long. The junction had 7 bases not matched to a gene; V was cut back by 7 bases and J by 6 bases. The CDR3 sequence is CASTSGTGFNEQFF. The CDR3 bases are TGCGCCAGCACCTCCGGGACAGGGTTCAATGAGCAGTTCTTC.

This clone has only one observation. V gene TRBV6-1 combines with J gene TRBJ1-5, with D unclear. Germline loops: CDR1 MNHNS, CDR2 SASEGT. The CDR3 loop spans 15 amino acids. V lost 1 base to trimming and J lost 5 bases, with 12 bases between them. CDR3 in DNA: TGTGCCAGCAGTGAAGATCCGGATAACTATCAGCCCCAGCATTTT. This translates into CASSEDPDNYQPQHF.

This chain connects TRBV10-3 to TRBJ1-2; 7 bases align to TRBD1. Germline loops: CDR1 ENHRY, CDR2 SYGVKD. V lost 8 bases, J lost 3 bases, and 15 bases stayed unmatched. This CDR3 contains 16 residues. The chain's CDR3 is CAIAGQAVPLDYGYTF. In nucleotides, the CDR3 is TGTGCCATCGCTGGACAGGCGGTCCCCCTTGACTATGGCTACACCTTC.

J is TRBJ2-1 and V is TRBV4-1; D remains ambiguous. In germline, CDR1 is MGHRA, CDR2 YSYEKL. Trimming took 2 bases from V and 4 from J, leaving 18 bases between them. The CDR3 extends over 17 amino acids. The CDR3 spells CASSQPLFRRLYNEQFF. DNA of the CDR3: TGCGCCAGCAGCCAACCCCTTTTTCGGCGGTTATACAATGAGCAGTTCTTC.

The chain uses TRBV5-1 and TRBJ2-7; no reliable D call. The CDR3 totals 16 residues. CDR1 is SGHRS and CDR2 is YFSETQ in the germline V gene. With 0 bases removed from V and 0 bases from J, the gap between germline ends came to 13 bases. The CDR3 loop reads CASSLEADLSSYEQYF. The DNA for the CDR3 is TGCGCCAGCAGCTTGGAGGCCGACCTGAGCTCCTACGAGCAGTACTTC.

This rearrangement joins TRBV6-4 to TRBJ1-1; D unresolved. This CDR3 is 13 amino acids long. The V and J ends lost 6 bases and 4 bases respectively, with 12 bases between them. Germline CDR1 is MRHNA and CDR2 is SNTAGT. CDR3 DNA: TGTGCCAGCAGCCTTACTGGGAGCACTGAAGCTTTCTTT. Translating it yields CASSLTGSTEAFF.

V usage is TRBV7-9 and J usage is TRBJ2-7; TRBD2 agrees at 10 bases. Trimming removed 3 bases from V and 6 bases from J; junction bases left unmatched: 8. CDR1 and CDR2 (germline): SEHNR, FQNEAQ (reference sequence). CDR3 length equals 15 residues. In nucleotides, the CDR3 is TGTGCCAGCAGCTTTTTACCGGGACTAGCGAGCGAGCAGTACTTC. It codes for CASSFLPGLASEQYF.